This T cell receptor (beta chain) derives from a study of blood T cell repertoires in COVID-19 (dated by TCRdb to about 2020). As for the study more broadly: Samples covering the acute and convalescent phases of COVID-19 were provided by collaborators in the United States, Italy and Spain. A freely available public database, intended as a resource for researchers studying the immune response to SARS-CoV-2, is where the repertoires were released. The dataset comprised deeply sampled blood TCRbeta repertoires from subjects exposed to, actively infected with, or recovered from COVID-19. The material from the prospective study consisted of cDNA or gDNA derived from T cells, B-cell-depleted T cells, or PBMCs. A de-identified subject ID, COVID-19 status, age in years and sex were almost always included in the sample metadata. The samples were drawn from two sources: the first 160 participants of the ongoing ImmuneRACE study, and over 950 subjects contributed by 6 global collaborators. Where available, HLA class I and class II types were taken from metadata supplied by the sample provider and were not determined by assay-based typing. Overall study outcomes, separate from this receptor: The amount of clinical and demographic metadata varied by source and participant and was provided uncurated.

The CDR3 contains 12 residues, cysteine and phenylalanine counted. CDR3 DNA is the only sequence kept; it has 36 bases, read in frame from the first base. The trim is 8 bases for V and 6 bases for J, with a gap of 13 bases between the germline ends. Via the germline V gene, CDR1 is MDHEN and CDR2 SYDVKM. Remarks on this clone: Its specific antigen is unknown. No much larger clone exists at a distance of one base, and base qualities are not known.

TCRbeta CDR3 regions were amplified from genomic DNA by means of the immunoSEQ Assay, a bias-controlled multiplex PCR. As for the authors' bioinformatics: The number of nucleated cells in each sample was estimated from the amplification of reference gene primers within the assay. To quantify the absolute abundance of each unique TCRbeta CDR3 rearrangement, sequence reads were collapsed and filtered. Productive Simpson clonality was computed per sample as the square root of Simpson's diversity index over productive rearrangements. Sourced from immuneACCESS, this table was stored by TCRdb with only in-frame sequences that have V and J called. A share of the clones is absent; for the studies checked, an unresolved V gene accounts for under half, and the remainder has no known explanation. That table furnishes V, J and clone size, whereas the DNA furnished D and trimming. For this sample the table gives roughly 100,000 clones, of which approximately 92% were detected only once. The ten largest account for 1.9% of the sample.

In Seattle, one collaborating source enrolled patients while the infection was active and tracked those patients longitudinally over the course of disease. Each collaborating institution followed its own protocols to collect whole blood in K2EDTA tubes. For TCRbeta analysis, collaborator samples were shipped as frozen whole blood, as isolated PBMCs, or as DNA extracted from either sample type. Sequencing used peripheral blood. This TCR was recovered from a woman in her forties or fifties with COVID-19, enrolled during active disease. The V gene is TRBV28 and the J gene is TRBJ1-2; D gene: possibly TRBD1, on 6 matching bases. The nucleotides read TGTGCCAGCCGGGTCAGGGGAAATGGCTACACCTTC. This translates into CASRVRGNGYTF.